This T cell receptor beta chain was observed in a study of OX40 agonist ivuxolimab in advanced cancers. Study overall: Patients were infused with ivuxolimab every 2 weeks at 0.01 to 10 mg/kg.

Broader study findings: The authors did not determine the antigen specificity of the expanded peripheral T cells.

Repertoires were generated with immunoSEQ multiplex PCR, while TCRdb's copy carries only in-frame clones and drops some. The table lists more than 45,000 clones, approximately 85% of them singletons, with roughly 9.9% in the top ten. Concerning this clone: Its target is not known.

The length of the CDR3 is 15 residues. V shed 4 bases and J shed 10 bases, with 20 bases lying between them. The germline CDR1 and CDR2 sequences are LNHDA and SQIVND (reference sequence). V and J are TRBV19 and TRBJ2-1, with D possibly TRBD2 on 5 matching bases. The receptor comes from an adult with an advanced solid tumor such as melanoma, head and neck, liver or kidney cancer. This material consisted of CD4+ or CD8+ T cells sorted from blood, taken in a trial of the OX40 agonist ivuxolimab. The CDR3 bases are TGTGCCAGTAGTACCTCACTTAGGACTTTCCAGGAGCAGTTCTTC. Translating gives CASSTSLRTFQEQFF.